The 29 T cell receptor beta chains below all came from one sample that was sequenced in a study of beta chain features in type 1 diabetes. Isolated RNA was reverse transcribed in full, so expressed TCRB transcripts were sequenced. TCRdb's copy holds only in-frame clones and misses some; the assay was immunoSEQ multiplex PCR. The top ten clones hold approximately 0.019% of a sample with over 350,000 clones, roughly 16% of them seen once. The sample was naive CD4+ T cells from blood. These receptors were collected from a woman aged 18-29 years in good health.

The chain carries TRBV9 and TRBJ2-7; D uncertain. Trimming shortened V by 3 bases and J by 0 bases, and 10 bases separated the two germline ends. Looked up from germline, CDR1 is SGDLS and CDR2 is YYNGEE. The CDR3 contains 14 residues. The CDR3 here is CASSARISSYEQYF. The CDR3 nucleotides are TGTGCCAGCAGCGCGAGGATTAGCTCCTACGAGCAGTACTTC.

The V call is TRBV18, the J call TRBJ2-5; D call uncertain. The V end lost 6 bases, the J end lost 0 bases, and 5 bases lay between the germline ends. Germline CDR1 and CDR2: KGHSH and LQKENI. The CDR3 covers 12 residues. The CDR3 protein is CASSRYQETQYF. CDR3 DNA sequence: TGTGCCAGCTCCCGGTACCAAGAGACCCAGTACTTC.

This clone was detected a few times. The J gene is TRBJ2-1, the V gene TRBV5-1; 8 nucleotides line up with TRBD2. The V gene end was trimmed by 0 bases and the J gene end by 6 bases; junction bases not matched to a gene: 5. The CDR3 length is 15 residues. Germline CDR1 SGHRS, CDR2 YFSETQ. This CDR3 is CASSLGPGGPNEQFF. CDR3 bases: TGCGCCAGCAGCTTGGGACCGGGAGGGCCCAATGAGCAGTTCTTC. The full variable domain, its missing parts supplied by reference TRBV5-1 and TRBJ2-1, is KAGVTQTPRYLIKTRGQQVTLSCSPISGHRSVSWYQQTPGQGLQFLFEYFSETQRNKGNFPGRFSGRQFSNSRSEMNVSTLELGDSALYLCASSLGPGGPNEQFFGPGTRLTVL.

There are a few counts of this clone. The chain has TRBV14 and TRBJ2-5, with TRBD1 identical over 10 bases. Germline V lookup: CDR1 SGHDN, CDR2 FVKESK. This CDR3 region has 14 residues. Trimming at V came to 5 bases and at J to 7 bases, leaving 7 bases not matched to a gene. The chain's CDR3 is CASSDYRDRGTQYF. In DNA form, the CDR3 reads TGTGCCAGCAGCGATTACCGGGACAGGGGGACCCAGTACTTC.

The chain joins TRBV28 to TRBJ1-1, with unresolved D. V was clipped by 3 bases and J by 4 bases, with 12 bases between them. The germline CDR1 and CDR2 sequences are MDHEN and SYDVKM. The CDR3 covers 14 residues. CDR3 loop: CASSLLADSTEAFF. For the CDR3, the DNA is TGTGCCAGCAGTTTGTTGGCAGACTCCACTGAAGCTTTCTTT.

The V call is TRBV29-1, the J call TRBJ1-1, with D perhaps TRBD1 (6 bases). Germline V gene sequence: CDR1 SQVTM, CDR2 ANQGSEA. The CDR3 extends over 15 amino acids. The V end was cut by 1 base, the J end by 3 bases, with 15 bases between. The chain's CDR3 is CSVEGRQATDTEAFF. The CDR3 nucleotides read TGCAGCGTTGAAGGCCGACAGGCCACGGACACTGAAGCTTTCTTT.

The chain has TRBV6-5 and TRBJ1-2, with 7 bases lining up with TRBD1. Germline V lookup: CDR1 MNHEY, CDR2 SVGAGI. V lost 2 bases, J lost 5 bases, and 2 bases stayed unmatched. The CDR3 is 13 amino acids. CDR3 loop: CASSYLQGYGYTF. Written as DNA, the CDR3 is TGTGCCAGCAGTTACCTACAGGGGTATGGCTACACCTTC.

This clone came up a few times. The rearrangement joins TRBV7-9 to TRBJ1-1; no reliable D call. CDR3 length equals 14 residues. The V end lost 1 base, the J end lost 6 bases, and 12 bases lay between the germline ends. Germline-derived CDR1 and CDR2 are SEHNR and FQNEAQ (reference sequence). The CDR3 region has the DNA TGTGCCAGCAGCTTAGATAGTGCGCAATCTGAAGCTTTCTTT. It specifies CASSLDSAQSEAFF.

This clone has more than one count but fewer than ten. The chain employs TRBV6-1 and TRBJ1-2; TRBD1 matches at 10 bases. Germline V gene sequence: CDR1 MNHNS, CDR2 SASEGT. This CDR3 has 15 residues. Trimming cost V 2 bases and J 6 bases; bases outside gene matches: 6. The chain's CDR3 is CASSEMTGGVHGYTF. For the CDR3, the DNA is TGTGCCAGCAGTGAAATGACAGGGGGCGTCCATGGCTACACCTTC.

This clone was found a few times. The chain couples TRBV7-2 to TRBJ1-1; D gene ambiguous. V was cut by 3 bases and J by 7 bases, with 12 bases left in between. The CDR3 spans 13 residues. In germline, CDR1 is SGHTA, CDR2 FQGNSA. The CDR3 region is CASSFYTGIEAFF. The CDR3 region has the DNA TGTGCCAGCAGCTTCTACACGGGAATTGAAGCTTTCTTT.

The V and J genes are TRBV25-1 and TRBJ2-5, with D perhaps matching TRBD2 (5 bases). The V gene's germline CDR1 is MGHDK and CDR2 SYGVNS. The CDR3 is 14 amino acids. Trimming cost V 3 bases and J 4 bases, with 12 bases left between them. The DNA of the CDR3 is TGTGCCAGCAGTGATACGCGGGTTCGAGAGACCCAGTACTTC. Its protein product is CASSDTRVRETQYF.

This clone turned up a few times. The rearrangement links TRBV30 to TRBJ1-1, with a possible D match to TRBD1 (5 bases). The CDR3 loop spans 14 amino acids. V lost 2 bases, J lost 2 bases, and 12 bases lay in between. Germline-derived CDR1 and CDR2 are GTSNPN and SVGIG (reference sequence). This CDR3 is CAWSPNRRNTEAFF. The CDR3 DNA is TGTGCCTGGAGTCCAAACAGGAGAAACACTGAAGCTTTCTTT. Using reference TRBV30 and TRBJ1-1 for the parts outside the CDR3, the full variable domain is SQTIHQWPATLVQPVGSPLSLECTVEGTSNPNLYWYRQAAGRGLQLLFYSVGIGQISSEVPQNLSASRPQDRQFILSSKKLLLSDSGFYLCAWSPNRRNTEAFFGQGTRLTVV.

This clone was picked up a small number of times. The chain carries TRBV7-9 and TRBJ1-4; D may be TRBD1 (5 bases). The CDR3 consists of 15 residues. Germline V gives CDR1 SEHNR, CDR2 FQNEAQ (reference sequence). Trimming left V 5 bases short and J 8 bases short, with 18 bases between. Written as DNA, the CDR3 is TGTGCCAGCAGCCAAGATATGGGGCGGACGGAAAAACTGTTTTTT. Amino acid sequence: CASSQDMGRTEKLFF.

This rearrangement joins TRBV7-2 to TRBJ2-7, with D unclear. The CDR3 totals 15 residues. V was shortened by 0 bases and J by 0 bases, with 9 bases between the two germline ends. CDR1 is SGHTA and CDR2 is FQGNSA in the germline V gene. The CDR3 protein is CASSLASGYSYEQYF. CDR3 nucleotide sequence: TGTGCCAGCAGCTTAGCGTCAGGTTACTCCTACGAGCAGTACTTC.

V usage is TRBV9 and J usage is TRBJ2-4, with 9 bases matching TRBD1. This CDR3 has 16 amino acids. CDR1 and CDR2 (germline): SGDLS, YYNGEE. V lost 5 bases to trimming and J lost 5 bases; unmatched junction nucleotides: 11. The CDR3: CASSPRVGDRENIQYF. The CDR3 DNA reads TGTGCCAGCAGTCCTAGAGTGGGGGACAGGGAAAACATTCAGTACTTC. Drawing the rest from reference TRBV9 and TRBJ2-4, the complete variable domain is DSGVTQTPKHLITATGQRVTLRCSPRSGDLSVYWYQQSLDQGLQFLIQYYNGEERAKGNILERFSAQQFPDLHSELNLSSLELGDSALYFCASSPRVGDRENIQYFGAGTRLSVL.

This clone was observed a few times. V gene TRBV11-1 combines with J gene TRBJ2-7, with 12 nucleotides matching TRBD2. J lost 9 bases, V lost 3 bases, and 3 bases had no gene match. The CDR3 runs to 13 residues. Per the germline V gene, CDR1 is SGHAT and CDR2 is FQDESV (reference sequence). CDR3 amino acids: CASSFVLAGGQYF. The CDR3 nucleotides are TGTGCCAGCAGCTTCGTACTAGCGGGAGGGCAGTACTTC.

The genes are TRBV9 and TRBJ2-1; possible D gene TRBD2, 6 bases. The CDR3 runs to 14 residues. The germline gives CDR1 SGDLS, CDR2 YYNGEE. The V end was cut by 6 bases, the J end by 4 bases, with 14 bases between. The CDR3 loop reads CASKRTGGYNEQFF. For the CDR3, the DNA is TGTGCCAGCAAACGGACTGGAGGGTACAATGAGCAGTTCTTC.

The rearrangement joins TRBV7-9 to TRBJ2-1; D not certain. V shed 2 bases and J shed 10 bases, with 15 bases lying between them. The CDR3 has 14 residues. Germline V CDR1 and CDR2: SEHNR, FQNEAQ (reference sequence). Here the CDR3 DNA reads TGTGCCAGCAGCTTAAGCGTCGTGGTAGGAGAGCAGTTCTTC. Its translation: CASSLSVVVGEQFF.

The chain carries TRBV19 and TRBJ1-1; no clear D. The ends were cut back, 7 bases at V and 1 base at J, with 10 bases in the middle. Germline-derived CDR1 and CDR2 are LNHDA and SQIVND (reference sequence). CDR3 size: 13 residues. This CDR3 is CASKKAGNTEAFF. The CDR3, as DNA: TGTGCCAGTAAAAAGGCAGGGAACACTGAAGCTTTCTTT. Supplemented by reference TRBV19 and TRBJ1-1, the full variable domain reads DGGITQSPKYLFRKEGQNVTLSCEQNLNHDAMYWYRQDPGQGLRLIYYSQIVNDFQKGDIAEGYSVSREKKESFPLTVTSAQKNPTAFYLCASKKAGNTEAFFGQGTRLTVV.

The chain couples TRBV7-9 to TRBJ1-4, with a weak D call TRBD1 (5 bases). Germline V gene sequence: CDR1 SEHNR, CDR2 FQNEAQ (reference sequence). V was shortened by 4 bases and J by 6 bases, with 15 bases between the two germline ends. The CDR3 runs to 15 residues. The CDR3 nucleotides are TGTGCCAGCAGCTGGGCCGGCGGGGGAGATGAAAAACTGTTTTTT. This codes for CASSWAGGGDEKLFF. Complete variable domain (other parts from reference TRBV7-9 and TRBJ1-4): DTGVSQNPRHKITKRGQNVTFRCDPISEHNRLYWYRQTLGQGPEFLTYFQNEAQLEKSRLLSDRFSAERPKGSFSTLEIQRTEQGDSAMYLCASSWAGGGDEKLFFGSGTQLSVL.

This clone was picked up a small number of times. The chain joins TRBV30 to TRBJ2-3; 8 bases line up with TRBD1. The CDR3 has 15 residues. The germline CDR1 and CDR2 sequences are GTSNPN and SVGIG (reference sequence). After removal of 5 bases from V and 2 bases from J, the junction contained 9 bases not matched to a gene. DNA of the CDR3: TGTGCCTGGGGAGCTGACAGGGGATACACAGATACGCAGTATTTT. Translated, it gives CAWGADRGYTDTQYF.

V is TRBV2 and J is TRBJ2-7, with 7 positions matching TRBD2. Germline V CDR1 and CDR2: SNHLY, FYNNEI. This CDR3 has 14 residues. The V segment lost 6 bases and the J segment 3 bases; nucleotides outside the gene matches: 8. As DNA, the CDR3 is TGTGCCAGCAGGGAATGGGACTACGGCTACGAGCAGTACTTC. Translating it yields CASREWDYGYEQYF.

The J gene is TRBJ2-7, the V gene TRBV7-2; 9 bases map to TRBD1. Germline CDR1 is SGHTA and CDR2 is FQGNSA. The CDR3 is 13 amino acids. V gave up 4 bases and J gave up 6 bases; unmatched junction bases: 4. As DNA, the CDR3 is TGTGCCAGCAGCTGGACAGGGGCGAGCGAGCAGTACTTC. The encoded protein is CASSWTGASEQYF. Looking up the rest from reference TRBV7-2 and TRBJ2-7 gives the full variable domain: GAGVSQSPSNKVTEKGKDVELRCDPISGHTALYWYRQSLGQGLEFLIYFQGNSAPDKSGLPSDRFSAERTGGSVSTLTIQRTQQEDSAVYLCASSWTGASEQYFGPGTRLTVT.

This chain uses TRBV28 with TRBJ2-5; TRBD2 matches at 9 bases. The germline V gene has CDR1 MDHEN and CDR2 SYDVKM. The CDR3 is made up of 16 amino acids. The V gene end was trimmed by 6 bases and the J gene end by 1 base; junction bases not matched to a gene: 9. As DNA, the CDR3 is TGTGCCAGCAGGCCAAGCGGGAGGACGCGCCAAGAGACCCAGTACTTC. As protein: CASRPSGRTRQETQYF.

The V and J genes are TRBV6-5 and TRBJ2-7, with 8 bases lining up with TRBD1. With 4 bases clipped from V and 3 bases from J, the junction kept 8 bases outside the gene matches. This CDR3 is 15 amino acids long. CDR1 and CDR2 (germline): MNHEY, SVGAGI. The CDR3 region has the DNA TGTGCCAGCAGTTCGCAGGGGGCGGAGGGCTACGAGCAGTACTTC. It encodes CASSSQGAEGYEQYF.

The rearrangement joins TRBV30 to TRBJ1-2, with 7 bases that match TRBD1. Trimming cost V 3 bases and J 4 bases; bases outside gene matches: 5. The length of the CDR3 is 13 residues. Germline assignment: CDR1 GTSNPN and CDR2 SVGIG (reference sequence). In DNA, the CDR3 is TGTGCCTGGAGAGCAGGGGGTCCCTATGGCTACACCTTC. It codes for CAWRAGGPYGYTF.

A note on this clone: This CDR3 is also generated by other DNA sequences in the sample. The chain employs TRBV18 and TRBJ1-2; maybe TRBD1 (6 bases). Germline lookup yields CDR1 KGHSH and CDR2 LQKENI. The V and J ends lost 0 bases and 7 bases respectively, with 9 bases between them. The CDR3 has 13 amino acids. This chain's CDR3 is CASSPPQGLGYTF. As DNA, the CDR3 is TGTGCCAGCTCACCACCACAGGGTCTTGGCTACACCTTC.

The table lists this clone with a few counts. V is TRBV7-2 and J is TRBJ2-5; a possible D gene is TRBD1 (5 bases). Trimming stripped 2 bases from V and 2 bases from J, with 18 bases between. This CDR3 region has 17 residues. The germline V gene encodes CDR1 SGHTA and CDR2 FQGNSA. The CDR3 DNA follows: TGTGCCAGCAGCTTAAACCCCCCAGGGAAGATGCAAGAGACCCAGTACTTC. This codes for CASSLNPPGKMQETQYF. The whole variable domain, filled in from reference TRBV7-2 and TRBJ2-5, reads GAGVSQSPSNKVTEKGKDVELRCDPISGHTALYWYRQSLGQGLEFLIYFQGNSAPDKSGLPSDRFSAERTGGSVSTLTIQRTQQEDSAVYLCASSLNPPGKMQETQYFGPGTRLLVL.

Here the CDR3 reads CASSPPGRTGSGLIQYF. The DNA of the CDR3 is TGTGCCAGCAGTCCTCCGGGACGAACAGGGTCCGGGCTCATTCAGTACTTC. This chain joins TRBV28 and TRBJ2-4, with a possible D match to TRBD1 (6 bases). Trimming left V 5 bases short and J 9 bases short, with 26 bases between. Looked up from germline, CDR1 is MDHEN and CDR2 is SYDVKM. This CDR3 is built from 17 residues.